Below are 25 T cell receptor beta chains sequenced from a single sample in a study of technical replicates of blood from a handful of donors. Assay used: immunoSEQ multiplex PCR; TCRdb lists only in-frame clones, some missing. The sample carries approximately 88,000 clones, about 96% recorded once. Material: T cells isolated from PBMCs. These receptors were collected from a human donor in good health.

The chain recombines TRBV11-2 with TRBJ1-2; 7 bases agree with TRBD1. With 4 bases clipped from V and 3 bases from J, the junction kept 5 bases outside the gene matches. CDR3 length: 14 amino acids. Germline CDR1 and CDR2: SGHAT and FQNNGV. The CDR3 coding sequence is TGTGCCAGCAGCTGGGGACAGTTTGACTATGGCTACACCTTC. Translated, it gives CASSWGQFDYGYTF. The full variable domain, in which reference TRBV11-2 and TRBJ1-2 provide the parts outside the CDR3, is EAGVAQSPRYKIIEKRQSVAFWCNPISGHATLYWYQQILGQGPKLLIQFQNNGVVDDSQLPKDRFSAERLKGVDSTLKIQPAKLEDSAVYLCASSWGQFDYGYTFGSGTRLTVV.

This clone was seen a single time. This chain uses TRBV6-5 with TRBJ1-5, with TRBD1 matching over 7 bases. Germline CDR1 is MNHEY and CDR2 is SVGAGI. The CDR3 spans 14 residues. J was trimmed by 5 bases and V by 1 base; bases with no gene match: 2. CDR3 sequence: CASSYLTGDQPQHF. The CDR3 region has the DNA TGTGCCAGCAGTTACTTAACAGGGGATCAGCCCCAGCATTTT.

The chain joins TRBV6-5 to TRBJ1-2; weak D call: TRBD1 (5 bases). The CDR3 totals 14 residues. The ends were cut back, 9 bases at V and 6 bases at J, with 20 bases in the middle. Germline V gene data show CDR1 as MNHEY and CDR2 as SVGAGI. The CDR3 reads CASARGTEYHGYTF. CDR3 coding DNA: TGTGCCAGTGCCCGGGGGACGGAATACCATGGCTACACCTTC.

This chain uses TRBV7-7 with TRBJ2-2, with 7 positions matching TRBD1. The CDR3 length is 15 residues. Germline trimming cut 5 bases from V and 4 bases from J; bases unmatched to any gene: 7. Germline assignment: CDR1 SSHAT and CDR2 FNYEAQ (reference sequence). As DNA, the CDR3 is TGTGCCAGCAGCCACAGACAGGGTAGCACCGGGGAGCTGTTTTTT. Amino acid sequence: CASSHRQGSTGELFF.

The rearrangement uses TRBV7-9 and TRBJ1-5; TRBD1 aligns across 10 bases. The CDR3 totals 15 residues. V was clipped by 5 bases and J by 3 bases; unmatched bases: 4. Germline-derived CDR1 and CDR2 are SEHNR and FQNEAQ (reference sequence). The CDR3 reads CASSPTGGNNQPQHF. The CDR3 coding sequence is TGTGCCAGCAGCCCGACAGGGGGCAACAATCAGCCCCAGCATTTT.

The V gene is TRBV29-1, the J gene TRBJ2-6; possibly TRBD1 for D (5 bases). Trimming cost V 7 bases and J 1 base, with 8 bases left between them. CDR3 length: 13 amino acids. Germline lookup yields CDR1 SQVTM and CDR2 ANQGSEA. The CDR3 spells CSAKGSGANVLTF. CDR3 DNA sequence: TGCAGCGCCAAGGGGTCTGGGGCCAACGTCCTGACTTTC.

The rearrangement uses TRBV16 and TRBJ2-1, with 11 nucleotides matching TRBD1. V was clipped by 2 bases and J by 4 bases; unmatched bases: 7. Germline V gene sequence: CDR1 KGHSY, CDR2 FQNENV. The length of the CDR3 is 17 residues. Here the CDR3 reads CASSQHPRDRGYNEQFF. In DNA form, the CDR3 reads TGTGCCAGCAGCCAACACCCCCGGGACAGGGGGTACAATGAGCAGTTCTTC.

The rearrangement joins TRBV7-2 to TRBJ2-7; 10 bases are shared with TRBD1. V gave up 5 bases and J gave up 4 bases; unmatched junction bases: 5. The CDR3 runs to 14 residues. Germline lookup yields CDR1 SGHTA and CDR2 FQGNSA. The CDR3 DNA sequence: TGTGCCAGCAGCCACCGGGACAGGGGATACGAGCAGTACTTC. Translated: CASSHRDRGYEQYF.

The rearrangement joins TRBV7-2 to TRBJ1-1; weak D call: TRBD1 (5 bases). CDR3 size: 14 residues. Germline assignment: CDR1 SGHTA and CDR2 FQGNSA. The germline V and J ends were trimmed by 5 bases and 2 bases, with 12 bases remaining between them. CDR3 residues: CASSQSGINTEAFF. CDR3 DNA: TGTGCCAGCAGCCAATCAGGGATTAACACTGAAGCTTTCTTT.

The V gene is TRBV7-7, the J gene TRBJ2-3; D is unresolved. V was clipped by 1 base and J by 7 bases, with 12 bases between them. The CDR3 has 14 amino acids. Germline CDR1 SSHAT, CDR2 FNYEAQ (reference sequence). CDR3 bases: TGTGCCAGCAGCTTAGATCGTCGAGGAAATACGCAGTATTTT. This sequence encodes CASSLDRRGNTQYF.

This chain links TRBV7-2 with TRBJ1-1, with D hard to call. V lost 2 bases and J 8 bases, leaving 15 bases between the germline ends. CDR3 size: 14 residues. The germline V gene has CDR1 SGHTA and CDR2 FQGNSA. The CDR3 region is CASSLLLEQLEAFF. The CDR3 DNA follows: TGTGCCAGCAGCTTATTACTAGAACAGCTCGAAGCTTTCTTT.

The J gene is TRBJ2-2, the V gene TRBV6-1, with TRBD1 matching over 11 bases. The CDR3 has 17 amino acids. Germline CDR1 is MNHNS and CDR2 is SASEGT. Trimming cost V 0 bases and J 7 bases; bases outside gene matches: 7. In DNA form, the CDR3 reads TGTGCCAGCAGTGAAGCCAAGGACAGGGGGCGCGACGGGGAGCTGTTTTTT. This codes for CASSEAKDRGRDGELFF.

The rearrangement links TRBV6-6 to TRBJ2-7; no definite D call. Germline lookup yields CDR1 MNHNY and CDR2 SVGAGI (reference sequence). This CDR3 has 13 residues. Trimming removed 7 bases from V and 1 base from J, with 11 bases in between. CDR3 DNA sequence: TGTGCCAGCACTTATCATCGGTCCTACGAGCAGTACTTC. Its protein is CASTYHRSYEQYF.

The chain employs TRBV9 and TRBJ1-5; possibly TRBD1 for D (5 bases). CDR3 length equals 15 residues. Trimming removed 0 bases from V and 4 bases from J, with 11 bases in between. Germline CDR1 reads SGDLS; CDR2 reads YYNGEE. The chain's CDR3 is CASSVAGGINQPQHF. The DNA for the CDR3 is TGTGCCAGCAGCGTAGCTGGGGGGATAAATCAGCCCCAGCATTTT.

This CDR3 is CASSFTAESTEAFF. The CDR3 nucleotides are TGCGCCAGCAGCTTTACTGCGGAATCCACTGAAGCTTTCTTT. The V call is TRBV5-1, the J call TRBJ1-1, with unresolved D. Looked up from germline, CDR1 is SGHRS and CDR2 is YFSETQ. This CDR3 has 14 amino acids. Trimming removed 2 bases from V and 4 bases from J, with 12 bases in between.

Concerning this clone itself: One end of the junction varies from germline; a read error may be responsible. This chain joins TRBV2 and TRBJ2-1; D remains ambiguous. The germline V gene encodes CDR1 SNHLY and CDR2 FYNNEI. The CDR3 is 12 amino acids. The chain's CDR3 is CTSSDPNNEQFF. The CDR3 nucleotides are TGTACCAGCAGTGATCCCAACAATGAGCAGTTCTTC.

This chain connects TRBV7-2 to TRBJ2-7; TRBD2 matches 9 bases. Germline lookup yields CDR1 SGHTA and CDR2 FQGNSA. The V gene end was trimmed by 3 bases and the J gene end by 3 bases; junction bases not matched to a gene: 3. The CDR3 extends over 14 amino acids. The CDR3 loop reads CASSLTSGLYEQYF. For the CDR3, the DNA is TGTGCCAGCAGCTTGACTAGCGGACTCTACGAGCAGTACTTC.

V gene TRBV5-4 combines with J gene TRBJ1-2, with TRBD1 matching 8 bases. V lost 5 bases, J lost 6 bases, and 6 bases stayed unmatched. Germline loops: CDR1 SGHNT, CDR2 YYREEE (reference sequence). CDR3 length: 13 residues. This CDR3 reads CASSVQGANGYTF. CDR3 sequence (DNA): TGTGCCAGCAGTGTTCAGGGGGCAAATGGCTACACCTTC. The complete variable domain, with remaining parts taken from reference TRBV5-4 and TRBJ1-2, reads ETGVTQSPTHLIKTRGQQVTLRCSSQSGHNTVSWYQQALGQGPQFIFQYYREEENGRGNFPPRFSGLQFPNYSSELNVNALELDDSALYLCASSVQGANGYTFGSGTRLTVV.

The count of this clone is one. CDR3 sequence: CASSADRVGKEEKLFF. DNA of the CDR3: TGTGCCAGCAGCGCAGACAGGGTAGGTAAGGAGGAAAAACTGTTTTTT. V is TRBV9 and J is TRBJ1-4; 7 bases align to TRBD1. The CDR3 is 16 amino acids. Germline V gene sequence: CDR1 SGDLS, CDR2 YYNGEE. V shed 3 bases, J shed 8 bases, and the junction held 13 bases outside the gene matches.

On this clone itself: Relative to the germline gene, one junction end is altered; a read error may explain this. The chain couples TRBV7-7 to TRBJ2-7; 8 bases are shared with TRBD1. Germline CDR1 reads SSHAT; CDR2 reads FNYEAQ (reference sequence). This CDR3 has 16 residues. The CDR3 DNA reads TGTGCTAGCAGCTTAGACTCCGGGACAGGACGCGACGAGCAGTACTTC. Translated, it gives CASSLDSGTGRDEQYF.

This clone was counted a single time. The genes are TRBV7-9 and TRBJ2-2; the match to TRBD1 covers 10 bases. The CDR3 is made up of 15 amino acids. Germline values: CDR1 SEHNR, CDR2 FQNEAQ (reference sequence). The ends lost 6 bases at V and 4 bases at J; junction bases unmatched: 5. The CDR3 protein is CASRRQGAFTGELFF. DNA for the CDR3: TGTGCCAGCAGGAGACAGGGGGCTTTCACCGGGGAGCTGTTTTTT.

The chain links TRBV4-3 to TRBJ1-2; TRBD1 aligns across 10 bases. The V and J ends lost 0 bases and 4 bases, in that order; junction bases with no gene match: 8. The CDR3 is 17 residues long. Germline V gene data show CDR1 as LGHNA and CDR2 as YSLEER. CDR3 nucleotide sequence: TGCGCCAGCAGCCAAGAAGGGACAGGGGAGGCTGGCTATGGCTACACCTTC. It codes for CASSQEGTGEAGYGYTF.

This chain joins TRBV6-5 and TRBJ2-7; D perhaps matches TRBD2 (6 bases). The germline V and J ends were trimmed by 5 bases and 0 bases, with 8 bases remaining between them. The CDR3 loop spans 13 amino acids. The germline V gene has CDR1 MNHEY and CDR2 SVGAGI. DNA of the CDR3: TGTGCCAGCAGTGGCGGGAACTCCTACGAGCAGTACTTC. As protein: CASSGGNSYEQYF.

The V and J genes are TRBV28 and TRBJ2-7, with TRBD1 matching 11 bases. Trimming at V came to 5 bases and at J to 2 bases, leaving 8 bases not matched to a gene. Germline V gene lookup returns CDR1 MDHEN and CDR2 SYDVKM. This CDR3 contains 16 residues. The CDR3 loop reads CASSPLGQGATYEQYF. As DNA, the CDR3 is TGTGCCAGCAGTCCACTCGGACAGGGGGCGACCTACGAGCAGTACTTC.

The rearrangement joins TRBV6-6 to TRBJ2-7; a weak D match, TRBD1 (6 bases). Germline CDR1 is MNHNY and CDR2 is SVGAGI (reference sequence). V lost 2 bases and J 6 bases, leaving 8 bases between the germline ends. The CDR3 runs to 12 residues. CDR3: CASSYGTIEQYF. The CDR3 DNA reads TGTGCCAGCAGTTACGGGACAATCGAGCAGTACTTC.